These 31 T cell receptor beta chains were all obtained from the same sample, sequenced in a study of cytomegalovirus exposure and HLA in healthy donors. Method: immunoSEQ multiplex PCR; TCRdb's copy keeps in-frame clones and lacks some. This sample has 150,000 or so clones, with 70% to 90% found just once. Specimen: PBMCs. These receptors were collected from a woman under 40 in good health and CMV-seropositive.

This clone was observed once. The V and J genes are TRBV9 and TRBJ1-2; D might be TRBD1 (5 bases). Germline CDR1 reads SGDLS; CDR2 reads YYNGEE. Trimming pared 3 bases from V and 0 bases from J, leaving 18 bases between. This CDR3 comprises 17 residues. The CDR3 DNA reads as TGTGCCAGCAGCGATAGTTTGTGGGGCAGTGCTAACTATGGCTACACCTTC. It translates to CASSDSLWGSANYGYTF.

The chain carries TRBV28 and TRBJ2-7, with a weak D call TRBD1 (6 bases). This CDR3 has 12 amino acids. Germline V gene lookup returns CDR1 MDHEN and CDR2 SYDVKM. V was clipped by 5 bases and J by 6 bases, with 11 bases between them. In DNA form, the CDR3 reads TGTGCCAGCAGTGGGGGCCCAGTCGAGCAGTACTTC. This gives the protein CASSGGPVEQYF.

V gene TRBV28 combines with J gene TRBJ2-1; 11 bases are a match to TRBD2. The length of the CDR3 is 16 residues. Germline V CDR1 and CDR2: MDHEN, SYDVKM. Unmatched junction bases numbered 18, after V lost 6 bases and J lost 14 bases. CDR3 nucleotides: TGTGCCAGCAGCTTCGACCGCTCTAGCGGGAGGCCCGAGGAGTTCTTC. This gives the protein CASSFDRSSGRPEEFF.

The CDR3 DNA sequence: TGTGCCAGCTCATTACAGCAGAACACTGAAGCTTTCTTT. Protein sequence: CASSLQQNTEAFF. This sequence joins TRBV18 and TRBJ1-1; D call uncertain. The CDR3 totals 13 residues. Germline CDR1 and CDR2: KGHSH and LQKENI. Trimming cost V 5 bases and J 1 base, with 8 bases left between them.

V gene TRBV5-4 combines with J gene TRBJ2-1; 10 nucleotides match TRBD2. The CDR3 is 15 residues long. The ends lost 5 bases at V and 1 base at J; junction bases unmatched: 3. Per germline, CDR1 SGHNT and CDR2 YYREEE (reference sequence). DNA of the CDR3: TGTGCCAGCAGGCGACTAGCGGGTTCCTACAATGAGCAGTTCTTC. Translation gives CASRRLAGSYNEQFF.

The chain is built from TRBV7-2 and TRBJ1-2, with 7 bases identical to TRBD1. The trim removed 3 bases at V and 8 bases at J, leaving 15 bases unmatched. Germline values: CDR1 SGHTA, CDR2 FQGNSA. The CDR3 has 16 residues. As DNA, the CDR3 is TGTGCCAGCAGCTTCCCGACTCAGAGACAGGGACAAGGCTACACCTTC. Translation: CASSFPTQRQGQGYTF.

The V gene is TRBV28, the J gene TRBJ2-7; D is unclear. Germline CDR1 reads MDHEN; CDR2 reads SYDVKM. This CDR3 has 12 amino acids. V was cut by 2 bases and J by 5 bases, with 7 bases left in between. In DNA form, the CDR3 reads TGTGCCAGCAGTTTACTGAACAACGAGCAGTACTTC. This translates into CASSLLNNEQYF.

The chain joins TRBV2 to TRBJ2-7, with 12 bases that match TRBD2. Germline-derived CDR1 and CDR2 are SNHLY and FYNNEI. Unmatched junction bases numbered 9, after V lost 6 bases and J lost 3 bases. The CDR3 covers 16 residues. CDR3 coding DNA: TGTGCCAGCAGAGAAACGACTAGCGGGAGTGACTACGAGCAGTACTTC. This codes for CASRETTSGSDYEQYF. The variable domain in full, with the rest retrieved from reference TRBV2 and TRBJ2-7, is EPEVTQTPSHQVTQMGQEVILRCVPISNHLYFYWYRQILGQKVEFLVSFYNNEISEKSEIFDDQFSVERPDGSNFTLKIRSTKLEDSAMYFCASRETTSGSDYEQYFGPGTRLTVT.

The chain has TRBV11-2 and TRBJ2-7; 10 positions agree with TRBD2. The CDR3 totals 15 residues. The germline gives CDR1 SGHAT, CDR2 FQNNGV. V gave up 4 bases and J gave up 3 bases; unmatched junction bases: 6. The CDR3 loop reads CASSSTSGANYEQYF. The DNA of the CDR3 is TGTGCCAGCAGCTCCACTAGCGGGGCTAACTACGAGCAGTACTTC.

The chain recombines TRBV2 with TRBJ2-7, with 12 bases matching TRBD1. The CDR3 has 16 amino acids. V trimming: 8 bases; J trimming: 2 bases; junction bases outside the gene matches: 10. CDR1 and CDR2 (germline): SNHLY, FYNNEI. The CDR3 nucleotides read TGTGCCAGCGGGACAGGGGGCGCATTCGGCACCTACGAGCAGTACTTC. Protein: CASGTGGAFGTYEQYF.

The chain combines TRBV12-5 with TRBJ2-1; TRBD2 aligns across 11 bases. Germline loops: CDR1 LGHNT, CDR2 FRNRAP. The ends lost 3 bases at V and 9 bases at J; junction bases unmatched: 19. The CDR3 is 19 amino acids. As DNA, the CDR3 is TGTGCTAGTGGTTTCCTTATGGACGGTGTAGCGGGAGGGCCTAGTGAGCAGTTCTTC. Its protein is CASGFLMDGVAGGPSEQFF.

In DNA, the CDR3 is TGTGCCAGCAGTGGCTCGACTAGCGGGAGAAACCCTCAACTAGCCAAAAACATTCAGTACTTC. Its translation is CASSGSTSGRNPQLAKNIQYF. The chain carries TRBV6-4 and TRBJ2-4, with 12 bases matching TRBD2. Per the germline V gene, CDR1 is MRHNA and CDR2 is SNTAGT. V lost 4 bases, J lost 0 bases, and 16 bases stayed unmatched. This CDR3 comprises 21 residues.

The chain has TRBV2 and TRBJ2-1, with 8 bases matching TRBD2. The trim removed 7 bases at V and 10 bases at J, leaving 12 bases unmatched. CDR3 size: 14 residues. Germline values: CDR1 SNHLY, CDR2 FYNNEI. The CDR3 sequence: CASKGSSGPGEQFF. CDR3 nucleotides: TGTGCCAGCAAAGGGTCTAGCGGGCCCGGGGAGCAGTTCTTC.

This clone was seen just once. The chain has TRBV5-1 and TRBJ1-1, with D possibly being TRBD1 (5 bases). From germline, CDR1 is SGHRS and CDR2 YFSETQ. Trimming removed 5 bases at V and 0 bases at J, with 11 bases between. This CDR3 is 14 amino acids long. CDR3 loop: CASREGSMNTEAFF. Here the CDR3 DNA reads TGCGCCAGCAGGGAGGGGTCTATGAACACTGAAGCTTTCTTT.

V gene TRBV2 combines with J gene TRBJ2-2, with no clear D. The CDR3 totals 15 residues. V was pared by 7 bases and J by 4 bases, with 16 bases between. CDR1 SNHLY and CDR2 FYNNEI come from the germline V gene. In DNA form, the CDR3 reads TGTGCCAGCAAAATGGAGCGCAGCCGCACCGGGGAGCTGTTTTTT. Protein product: CASKMERSRTGELFF. Full variable domain (remainder filled in from reference TRBV2 and TRBJ2-2): EPEVTQTPSHQVTQMGQEVILRCVPISNHLYFYWYRQILGQKVEFLVSFYNNEISEKSEIFDDQFSVERPDGSNFTLKIRSTKLEDSAMYFCASKMERSRTGELFFGEGSRLTVL.

V usage is TRBV7-2 and J usage is TRBJ1-2; D gene ambiguous. CDR1 is SGHTA and CDR2 is FQGNSA in the germline V gene. With 4 bases removed from V and 3 bases from J, the gap between germline ends came to 24 bases. This CDR3 is built from 18 residues. The CDR3 reads CASSSRRYLNPVDYGYTF. Written as DNA, the CDR3 is TGTGCCAGCAGCTCAAGAAGATACCTGAACCCTGTAGACTATGGCTACACCTTC. The full variable domain, with the rest looked up from reference TRBV7-2 and TRBJ1-2, is GAGVSQSPSNKVTEKGKDVELRCDPISGHTALYWYRQSLGQGLEFLIYFQGNSAPDKSGLPSDRFSAERTGGSVSTLTIQRTQQEDSAVYLCASSSRRYLNPVDYGYTFGSGTRLTVV.

V and J are TRBV5-4 and TRBJ2-7; the D gene is possibly TRBD2 (5 bases). The CDR3 runs to 13 residues. Trimming left V 0 bases short and J 4 bases short, with 8 bases between. Per germline, CDR1 SGHNT and CDR2 YYREEE (reference sequence). The CDR3 here is CASSLARGYEQYF. Here the CDR3 DNA reads TGTGCCAGCAGCTTGGCCCGGGGTTACGAGCAGTACTTC.

The chain carries TRBV28 and TRBJ1-2, with D tentatively TRBD1 (6 bases). With 6 bases removed from V and 3 bases from J, the gap between germline ends came to 17 bases. Germline V CDR1 and CDR2: MDHEN, SYDVKM. This CDR3 comprises 15 residues. The CDR3: CASRPLGEGDYGYTF. The CDR3 nucleotides read TGTGCCAGCAGACCGTTGGGAGAGGGGGACTATGGCTACACCTTC.

The chain combines TRBV4-1 with TRBJ2-1; the D gene is possibly TRBD2 (5 bases). The V gene lost 1 base and the J gene lost 3 bases, with 13 bases spanning the gap. CDR3 length: 16 amino acids. Germline V gene sequence: CDR1 MGHRA, CDR2 YSYEKL. The CDR3 is CASSQAEDLSYNEQFF. Written as DNA, the CDR3 is TGCGCCAGCAGCCAAGCGGAGGACTTAAGCTACAATGAGCAGTTCTTC.

The V and J genes are TRBV15 and TRBJ1-1, with a tentative D call TRBD1 (5 bases). Germline V gene lookup returns CDR1 LNHNV and CDR2 YYDKDF (reference sequence). The CDR3 extends over 16 amino acids. V lost 5 bases and J 4 bases, leaving 20 bases between the germline ends. The CDR3 is CATSPHLGIGATEAFF. For the CDR3, the DNA is TGTGCCACCAGCCCACATCTGGGGATAGGGGCCACTGAAGCTTTCTTT.

This sequence joins TRBV9 and TRBJ2-1; 11 bases fit TRBD2. The J segment lost 9 bases and the V segment lost 2 bases, leaving 7 bases of the junction unmatched. Germline V gene sequence: CDR1 SGDLS, CDR2 YYNGEE. The CDR3 is made up of 15 amino acids. The CDR3 is CASSVSGGGGGEQFF. In nucleotides, the CDR3 is TGTGCCAGCAGCGTTAGCGGGGGGGGAGGCGGTGAGCAGTTCTTC.

The V and J genes are TRBV7-9 and TRBJ1-4, with D uncertain. Germline values: CDR1 SEHNR, CDR2 FQNEAQ (reference sequence). This CDR3 contains 13 residues. The V gene lost 5 bases and the J gene lost 8 bases, with 12 bases spanning the gap. The CDR3 sequence: CASSPPVVEKLFF. CDR3 DNA sequence: TGTGCCAGCAGCCCCCCGGTGGTAGAAAAACTGTTTTTT.

The chain is built from TRBV5-1 and TRBJ2-1, with D possibly being TRBD2 (5 bases). CDR1 is SGHRS, CDR2 YFSETQ, per germline. Trimming shortened V by 3 bases and J by 9 bases, and 16 bases separated the two germline ends. This CDR3 is built from 14 residues. CDR3 nucleotide sequence: TGCGCCAGCAGCTCGGATACTAGTCGACGTGAGCAGTTCTTC. It specifies CASSSDTSRREQFF.

The chain is built from TRBV28 and TRBJ1-5, with a weak D call TRBD1 (5 bases). In germline, CDR1 is MDHEN, CDR2 SYDVKM. Trimming took 5 bases from V and 5 from J, leaving 19 bases between them. The length of the CDR3 is 16 residues. The CDR3 spells CASSPPGTPGDQPQHF. The CDR3, as DNA: TGTGCCAGCAGTCCCCCCGGGACCCCGGGGGATCAGCCCCAGCATTTT.

The chain links TRBV7-6 to TRBJ1-6; no firm D call. V was clipped by 5 bases and J by 8 bases, with 13 bases between them. The CDR3 has 14 amino acids. Germline V gene data show CDR1 as SGHVS and CDR2 as FNYEAQ. The CDR3 DNA sequence: TGTGCCAGCAGCCTCGGGGAAACCCATTCACCCCTCCACTTT. Its translation: CASSLGETHSPLHF.

The CDR3 DNA reads TGTGCCAGCAGCTTTTTCTCTTCCTACGAGCAGTACTTC. It specifies CASSFFSSYEQYF. V gene TRBV7-2 combines with J gene TRBJ2-7; D call uncertain. The ends were cut back, 3 bases at V and 1 base at J, with 7 bases in the middle. CDR1 is SGHTA, CDR2 FQGNSA, per germline. The CDR3 length is 13 residues.

The chain combines TRBV2 with TRBJ2-7; weak D call: TRBD1 (6 bases). V lost 5 bases, J lost 2 bases, and 13 bases lay in between. Germline CDR1 SNHLY, CDR2 FYNNEI. The CDR3 runs to 14 residues. The CDR3 DNA reads as TGTGCCAGCAGTTGGGGGCTACCTACCTACGAGCAGTACTTC. Translated, it gives CASSWGLPTYEQYF.

The V and J genes are TRBV5-6 and TRBJ1-3; D may be TRBD1 (6 bases). Trimming pared 1 base from V and 4 bases from J, leaving 12 bases between. The CDR3 runs to 15 residues. From germline, CDR1 is SGHDT and CDR2 YYEEEE. The CDR3 region is CASSLPQGKGNTIYF. The CDR3 coding sequence is TGTGCCAGCAGCTTGCCTCAGGGGAAGGGAAACACCATATATTTT.

This CDR3 reads CASSTGQGAYEQYF. CDR3 DNA: TGTGCCAGTAGTACCGGACAGGGTGCTTACGAGCAGTACTTC. This chain joins TRBV19 and TRBJ2-7; TRBD1 aligns across 8 bases. Germline loops: CDR1 LNHDA, CDR2 SQIVND (reference sequence). The CDR3 consists of 14 residues. Trimming cost V 4 bases and J 4 bases; bases outside gene matches: 6.

V is TRBV9 and J is TRBJ2-2, with D possibly being TRBD1 (5 bases). Germline V gives CDR1 SGDLS, CDR2 YYNGEE. This CDR3 has 16 amino acids. Trimming cost V 0 bases and J 6 bases, with 15 bases left between them. The CDR3 DNA follows: TGTGCCAGCAGCGTAGAAGGGGCAACTTGGTCCGGGGAGCTGTTTTTT. Its translation: CASSVEGATWSGELFF. The full variable domain, with the rest looked up from reference TRBV9 and TRBJ2-2, is DSGVTQTPKHLITATGQRVTLRCSPRSGDLSVYWYQQSLDQGLQFLIQYYNGEERAKGNILERFSAQQFPDLHSELNLSSLELGDSALYFCASSVEGATWSGELFFGEGSRLTVL.

This clone was seen a single time. This chain uses TRBV5-6 with TRBJ2-1, with unresolved D. V was trimmed by 3 bases and J by 5 bases, leaving 6 bases between them. The CDR3 loop spans 12 amino acids. Germline V gives CDR1 SGHDT, CDR2 YYEEEE. The CDR3 loop is CASSSGHNEQFF. CDR3 coding DNA: TGTGCCAGCAGCTCGGGTCACAATGAGCAGTTCTTC.